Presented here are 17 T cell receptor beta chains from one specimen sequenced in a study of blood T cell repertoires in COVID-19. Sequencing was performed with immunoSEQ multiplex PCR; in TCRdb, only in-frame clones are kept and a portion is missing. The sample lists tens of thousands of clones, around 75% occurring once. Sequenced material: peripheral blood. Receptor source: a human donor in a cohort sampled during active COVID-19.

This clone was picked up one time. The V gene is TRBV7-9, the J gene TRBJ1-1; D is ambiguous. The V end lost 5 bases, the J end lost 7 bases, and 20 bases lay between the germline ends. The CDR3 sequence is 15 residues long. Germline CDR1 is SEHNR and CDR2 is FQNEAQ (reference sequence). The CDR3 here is CASSPNGGRVSEAFF. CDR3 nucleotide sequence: TGTGCCAGCAGCCCCAACGGCGGGAGGGTAAGTGAAGCTTTCTTT.

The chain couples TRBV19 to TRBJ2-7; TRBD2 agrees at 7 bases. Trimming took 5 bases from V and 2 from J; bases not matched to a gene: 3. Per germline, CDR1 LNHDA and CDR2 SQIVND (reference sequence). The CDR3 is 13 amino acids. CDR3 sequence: CASSRGLAYEQYF. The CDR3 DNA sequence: TGTGCCAGTAGTCGAGGACTAGCCTACGAGCAGTACTTC.

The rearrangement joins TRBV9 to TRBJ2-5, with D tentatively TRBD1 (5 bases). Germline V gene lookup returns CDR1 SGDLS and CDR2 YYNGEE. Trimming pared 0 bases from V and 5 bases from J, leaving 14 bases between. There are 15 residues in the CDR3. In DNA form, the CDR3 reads TGTGCCAGCAGCGTAGGTGCGCAGGGCTGGGAGACCCAGTACTTC. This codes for CASSVGAQGWETQYF.

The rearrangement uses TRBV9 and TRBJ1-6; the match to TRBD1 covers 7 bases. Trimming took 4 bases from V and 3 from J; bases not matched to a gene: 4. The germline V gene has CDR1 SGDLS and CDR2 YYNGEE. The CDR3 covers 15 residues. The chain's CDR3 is CASSPRQGYNSPLHF. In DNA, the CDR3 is TGTGCCAGCAGCCCACGACAGGGCTATAATTCACCCCTCCACTTT.

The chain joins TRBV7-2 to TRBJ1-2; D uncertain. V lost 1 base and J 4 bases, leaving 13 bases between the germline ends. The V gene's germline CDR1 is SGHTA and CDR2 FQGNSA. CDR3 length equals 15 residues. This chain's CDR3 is CASSLGSGTLYGYTF. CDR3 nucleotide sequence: TGTGCCAGCAGCTTAGGTAGCGGAACCCTCTATGGCTACACCTTC.

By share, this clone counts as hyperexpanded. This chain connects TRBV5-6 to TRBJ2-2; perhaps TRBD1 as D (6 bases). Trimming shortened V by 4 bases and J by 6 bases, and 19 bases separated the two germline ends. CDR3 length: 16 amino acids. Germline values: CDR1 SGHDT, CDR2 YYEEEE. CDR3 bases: TGTGCCAGCAGCACTACCGGGACAACAATTCCCGGGGAGCTGTTTTTT. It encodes CASSTTGTTIPGELFF. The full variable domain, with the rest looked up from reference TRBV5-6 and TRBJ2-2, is DAGVTQSPTHLIKTRGQQVTLRCSPKSGHDTVSWYQQALGQGPQFIFQYYEEEERQRGNFPDRFSGHQFPNYSSELNVNALLLGDSALYLCASSTTGTTIPGELFFGEGSRLTVL.

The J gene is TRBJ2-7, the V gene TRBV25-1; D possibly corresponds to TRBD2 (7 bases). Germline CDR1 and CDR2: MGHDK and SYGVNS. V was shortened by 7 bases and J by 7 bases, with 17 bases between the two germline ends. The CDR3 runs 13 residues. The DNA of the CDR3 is TGTGCCAGCACTGATCGGGGGGCGAGGGAGCAGTACTTC. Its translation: CASTDRGAREQYF.

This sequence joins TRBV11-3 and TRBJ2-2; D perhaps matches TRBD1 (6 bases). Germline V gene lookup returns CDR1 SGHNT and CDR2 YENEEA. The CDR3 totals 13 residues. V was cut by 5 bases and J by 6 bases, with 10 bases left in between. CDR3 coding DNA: TGTGCCAGCAGCCTGGACAGTGCCGGGGAGCTGTTTTTT. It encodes CASSLDSAGELFF.

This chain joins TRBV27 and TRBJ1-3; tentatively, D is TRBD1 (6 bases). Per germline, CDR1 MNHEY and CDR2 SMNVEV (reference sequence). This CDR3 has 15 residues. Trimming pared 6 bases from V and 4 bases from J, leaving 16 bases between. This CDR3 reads CASSTTGLSGNTIYF. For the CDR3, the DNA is TGTGCCAGCAGCACGACAGGATTGTCCGGAAACACCATATATTTT.

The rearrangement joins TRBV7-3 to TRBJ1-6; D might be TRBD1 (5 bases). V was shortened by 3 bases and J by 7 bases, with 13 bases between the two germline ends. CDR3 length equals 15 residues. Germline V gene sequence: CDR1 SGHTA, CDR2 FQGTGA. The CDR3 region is CASSFGTGGNSPLHF. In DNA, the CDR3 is TGTGCCAGCAGCTTTGGTACGGGGGGAAATTCACCCCTCCACTTT.

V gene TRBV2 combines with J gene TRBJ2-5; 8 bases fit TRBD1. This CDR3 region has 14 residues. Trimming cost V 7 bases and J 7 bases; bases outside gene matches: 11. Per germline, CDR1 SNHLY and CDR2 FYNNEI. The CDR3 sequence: CASMRTGRRGTQYF. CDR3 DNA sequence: TGTGCCAGCATGAGGACAGGGAGGAGAGGGACCCAGTACTTC. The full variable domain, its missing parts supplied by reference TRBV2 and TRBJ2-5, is EPEVTQTPSHQVTQMGQEVILRCVPISNHLYFYWYRQILGQKVEFLVSFYNNEISEKSEIFDDQFSVERPDGSNFTLKIRSTKLEDSAMYFCASMRTGRRGTQYFGPGTRLLVL.

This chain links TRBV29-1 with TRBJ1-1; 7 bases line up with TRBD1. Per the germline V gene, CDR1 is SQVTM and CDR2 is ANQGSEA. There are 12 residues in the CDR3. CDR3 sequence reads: CGGGQGDTEAFF. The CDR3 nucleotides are TGCGGTGGGGGCCAGGGGGACACTGAAGCTTTCTTT.

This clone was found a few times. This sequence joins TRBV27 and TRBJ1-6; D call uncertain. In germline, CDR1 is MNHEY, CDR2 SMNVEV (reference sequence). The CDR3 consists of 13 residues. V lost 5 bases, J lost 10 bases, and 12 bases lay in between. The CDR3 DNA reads TGTGCCAGCAGTCTCCGGACGGGATCACCCCTCCACTTT. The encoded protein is CASSLRTGSPLHF.

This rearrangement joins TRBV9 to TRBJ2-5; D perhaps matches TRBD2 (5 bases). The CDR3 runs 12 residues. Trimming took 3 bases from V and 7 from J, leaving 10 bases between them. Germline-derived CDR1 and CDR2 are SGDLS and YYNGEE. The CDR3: CASSGAVGTQYF. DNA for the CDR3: TGTGCCAGCAGCGGAGCGGTGGGGACCCAGTACTTC.

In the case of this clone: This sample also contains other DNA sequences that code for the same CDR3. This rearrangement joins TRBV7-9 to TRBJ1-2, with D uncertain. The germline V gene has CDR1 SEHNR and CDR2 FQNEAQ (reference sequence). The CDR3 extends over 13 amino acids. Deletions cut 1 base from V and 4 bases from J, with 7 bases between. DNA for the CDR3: TGTGCCAGCAGCTTAGTTCTCGGCTATGGCTACACCTTC. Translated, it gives CASSLVLGYGYTF.

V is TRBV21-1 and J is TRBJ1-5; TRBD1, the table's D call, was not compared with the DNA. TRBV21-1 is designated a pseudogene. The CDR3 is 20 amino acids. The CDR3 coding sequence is TGTGCCAGCAGCAAAGCGGAGAGGAGGACAGGGGACTATAGCAATCAGCCCCAGCATTTT. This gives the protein CASSKAERRTGDYSNQPQHF.

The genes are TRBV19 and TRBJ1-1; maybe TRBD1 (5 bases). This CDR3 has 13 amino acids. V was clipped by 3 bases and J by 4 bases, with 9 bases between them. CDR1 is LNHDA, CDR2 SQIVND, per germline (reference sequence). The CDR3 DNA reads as TGTGCCAGTAGTATGCAGGGTGGCACTGAAGCTTTCTTT. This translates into CASSMQGGTEAFF.